Each of the 12 T cell receptor beta chains below was sequenced from the same sample in a study of metastatic and nonmetastatic thyroid tumors. TCRdb re-called clones via MiXCR from the PCR reads. The sample lists approximately 70,000 clones, roughly 4% occurring once. Thyroid surgery took place with no prior treatment in any patient. Sequenced material: blood. The receptors come from a female donor with papillary thyroid cancer or a benign thyroid nodule (not recorded which). Some clones in this sample may be carry-over from other donors' samples.

In this sample, this clone turned up a few times. An end of the junction differs from the germline gene, which may be a read error. The chain couples TRBV6-1 to TRBJ1-3, with unresolved D. This CDR3 region has 14 residues. Germline CDR1 is MNHNS and CDR2 is SASEGT. DNA for the CDR3: TGTGCCAGCCGGGCCCGAATCTCTGGAAACAACATATATTTT. Protein product: CASRARISGNNIYF.

The chain links TRBV6-1 to TRBJ2-6; no reliable D call. Trimming cost V 5 bases and J 4 bases, with 15 bases left between them. The CDR3 covers 16 residues. In germline, CDR1 is MNHNS, CDR2 SASEGT. CDR3 amino acids: CASSPLTFSGANVLTF. CDR3 DNA: TGTGCCAGCAGTCCCTTGACCTTTTCGGGGGCCAACGTCCTGACTTTC.

The table lists this clone with a few counts. This rearrangement joins TRBV28 to TRBJ2-7, with D tentatively TRBD1 (6 bases). V lost 7 bases to trimming and J lost 7 bases, with 20 bases between them. Germline V gives CDR1 MDHEN, CDR2 SYDVKM. This CDR3 region has 14 residues. The CDR3 reads CASNRASTSGEQYF. The CDR3 coding sequence is TGTGCCAGCAACAGGGCTTCCACCTCGGGAGAGCAGTACTTC.

This clone was found many times. This chain connects TRBV6-5 to TRBJ2-3; either TRBD1 or TRBD2 may fit D (5 bases each). The CDR3 has 16 residues. The V end lost 2 bases, the J end lost 4 bases, and 16 bases lay between the germline ends. CDR1 and CDR2 from the germline V gene are MNHEY and SVGAGI. CDR3 residues: CASSYRGTPRADTQYF. In DNA, the CDR3 is TGTGCCAGCAGTTACAGAGGGACCCCGAGGGCAGATACGCAGTATTTT.

The CDR3 nucleotides read TGTGCCAGCAGTCTCACTCTAGCTAGCGGGAGATACAATGAGCAGTTCTTC. It is translated as CASSLTLASGRYNEQFF. The J gene is TRBJ2-1, the V gene TRBV12-3 or TRBV12-4; 10 bases are shared with TRBD2. The CDR3 spans 17 residues. V gave up 5 bases and J gave up 4 bases; unmatched junction bases: 11.

A remark on this clone: This may be a read error: a much more frequent sequence differs by one nucleotide. J is TRBJ2-7 and V is TRBV13; D not certain. The CDR3 is 12 residues long. The V gene's germline CDR1 is PRHDT and CDR2 FYEKMQ (reference sequence). V lost 4 bases to trimming and J lost 2 bases, with 6 bases between them. The CDR3 region is CASSSQTYEQYF. The CDR3 nucleotides are TGTGCCAGCAGCTCCCAGACCTACGAGCAGTACTTC.

This clone showed up many times. V and J are TRBV5-1 and TRBJ2-4; D possibly matches TRBD1 or TRBD2 (5 bases each). The CDR3 spans 14 residues. The germline gives CDR1 SGHRS, CDR2 YFSETQ. V was cut by 5 bases and J by 9 bases, with 18 bases left in between. The CDR3 protein is CASRRQRERGIQYF. The CDR3 nucleotides read TGCGCCAGCAGACGACAGAGGGAGAGGGGCATTCAGTACTTC.

The chain has TRBV6-1 and TRBJ1-6, with 7 bases matching TRBD1. J was trimmed by 9 bases and V by 6 bases; bases with no gene match: 8. Looked up from germline, CDR1 is MNHNS and CDR2 is SASEGT. The CDR3 is 14 residues long. CDR3 loop: CASSITGEGSPLHF. The DNA for the CDR3 is TGTGCCAGCAGCATAACAGGGGAAGGTTCACCCCTCCACTTT.

The rearrangement links TRBV19 to TRBJ1-4, with D perhaps TRBD1 (6 bases). The V end lost 7 bases, the J end lost 7 bases, and 16 bases lay between the germline ends. This CDR3 spans 14 amino acids. Germline V gene data show CDR1 as LNHDA and CDR2 as SQIVND (reference sequence). The CDR3 spells CASTLAGEGEKLFF. CDR3 DNA sequence: TGTGCCAGTACCCTCGCAGGGGAGGGTGAAAAACTGTTTTTT.

This clone was seen at least ten times. The rearrangement uses TRBV11-3 and TRBJ2-7, with a possible D match to TRBD1 (6 bases). The CDR3 totals 14 residues. The germline CDR1 and CDR2 sequences are SGHNT and YENEEA. Deletions cut 8 bases from V and 5 bases from J, with 19 bases between. The CDR3 sequence is CASSPGQGSDEQYF. CDR3 nucleotides: TGTGCCAGCTCACCCGGCCAGGGGTCTGACGAGCAGTACTTC.

This clone came up many times. The same CDR3 also results from other DNA sequences found in this sample. The chain links TRBV2 to TRBJ1-5, with D unclear. Looked up from germline, CDR1 is SNHLY and CDR2 is FYNNEI. Trimming left V 6 bases short and J 0 bases short, with 18 bases between. CDR3 length equals 17 residues. CDR3 sequence (DNA): TGTGCCAGCAGCGATGAGTCGCAAATCTATAGCAATCAGCCCCAGCATTTT. As protein: CASSDESQIYSNQPQHF.

This clone was recorded many times. Just one base apart from a much larger clone, this may be a read error. This rearrangement joins TRBV7-9 to TRBJ2-1; D may match TRBD1 or TRBD2 (5 bases each). Germline-derived CDR1 and CDR2 are SEHNR and FQNEAQ (reference sequence). The CDR3 length is 14 residues. CDR3 nucleotide sequence: TGTGCCAGCAGTTACGGAGAGGGGTACAGTGAGCAGTTCTTC. Translated, it gives CASSYGEGYSEQFF.